The T cell receptor beta chain described here comes from a study of early T cells in non-severe SARS-CoV-2 infection (dated by TCRdb to the early 2020s). Describing the broader study: TCR sequencing used bulk RNA from unsorted whole blood, so alpha and beta chains could not be paired. What the study reported, not specific to this receptor: VDJdb matching was skewed toward anti-spike CD8 responses, so virus-specific expansions were likely underestimated and private and CD4 specificities were missed.

A case-control design nested within a healthcare worker cohort in London, UK, was used, with weekly nasopharyngeal swab PCR tests and blood sampling performed. Healthcare workers were recruited during the week of the UK lockdown, between 23 and 31 March 2020, and followed weekly for up to about 15 weeks. The germline V gene specifies SGHTA as CDR1 and FQGNSA as CDR2. The CDR3 runs 14 amino acids, cysteine and phenylalanine included. Here the CDR3 DNA is all that survives: 42 bases in frame from base 1. Unmatched junction bases come to 10, with V trimmed by 9 bases and J by 8 bases. This clonotype was counted ten times or more. Its antigen remains undetermined. Base qualities are not at hand, and no much larger clone is one base apart. Receptors were amplified or captured by 5' RACE. Sequencing relied on a NextSeq 500. To correct for sequencing error and PCR bias, the TCR library protocol tagged individual cDNA molecules with unique molecular identifiers. Sequencing covered both TCR alpha and beta chains, and within each sample the abundances of alpha and beta sequences were tightly co-correlated. The authors' pipeline ran thus. Decombinator V4 was used to annotate the V gene, J gene and CDR3 of the TCR sequences. Expanded TCRs were defined as changing significantly between any two time points under a Poisson model with p below 0.0001. TCR abundances were normalised to the total number of TCRs sequenced per sample and were expressed as counts per million. MAIT TCRs were defined by TRAV1-2 paired with TRAJ12, TRAJ20 or TRAJ33, and iNKT TCRs by TRAV10 paired with TRAJ18. A search of VDJdb, accessed on 1 November 2021, was run for TCRs annotated to CMV, EBV and SARS-CoV-2, with TCRs annotated for multiple antigens excluded. Clones were called with MiXCR by TCRdb after fastp trimmed the public reads at Q25, and only in-frame beta chains were retained. All rows with the same CDR3 protein become a single entry with the most common DNA and genes. These V and J calls originate from TCRdb's pipeline instead of the authors' own analysis. Recorded for this sample are under 100,000 distinct CDR3 sequences; about 13% of them occurred a single time. Together, the top ten hold more than 1.2% of the sample.

The sequence joins TRBV7-2 to TRBJ2-1; the central 10 bases match TRBD1. Sequencing was carried out using whole blood. The sequence derives from an adult who was a healthcare worker with PCR-confirmed SARS-CoV-2 infection or an uninfected control (not recorded which). The CDR3 is CASTDWDRGDEQFF. DNA sequence: TGTGCCAGTACCGATTGGGACAGGGGAGATGAGCAGTTCTTC.